The present entry profiles one T cell receptor beta chain with its context. The data belong to a study of shared clonotypes between healthy human individuals. Memory CD4+ cells were the fraction left after CD45RA+ naive selection. The protocol was immunoSEQ multiplex PCR, while the TCRdb copy is restricted to in-frame clones and leaves out a portion. The sample comprises around 2.5 million clones, 80% to 95% of which are singletons, and about 0.34% rests with the top ten. Per the germline V gene, CDR1 is MNHNS and CDR2 is SASEGT. CDR3 length equals 14 residues. V was shortened by 5 bases and J by 7 bases, with 15 bases between the two germline ends.

This rearrangement joins TRBV6-1 to TRBJ1-5, with TRBD1 as a possible D gene (5 bases). Sequenced: naive CD4+ T cells from PBMCs. Subset in this sample: CD45RA+ positively selected. The source is a man younger than 30 in good health. Some clones in this sample may be carry-over from other donors' samples. Here the CDR3 reads CASSPPQGWQPQHF. CDR3 nucleotides: TGTGCCAGCAGTCCCCCCCAGGGTTGGCAGCCCCAGCATTTT.